This T cell receptor beta chain appears in the sequencing data of a study of T cells in Graves' hyperthyroidism and ophthalmopathy. V lost 2 bases, J lost 2 bases, and 10 bases lay in between. Germline CDR1 reads DFQATT; CDR2 reads SNEGSKA (reference sequence). The CDR3 is 13 amino acids. The investigators amplified TCR beta CDR3 regions from RNA transcripts. The TCR CDR3 was amplified in a first-round RT-PCR using the HTBI primer set. TCRdb used MiXCR to reprocess the multiplex PCR reads, holding one entry per CDR3 protein. The profile covers roughly 660,000 distinct CDR3 sequences, with 15% to 20% appearing a single time and roughly 15% taken by the ten largest. Concerning this clonotype: Its antigen is undetermined.

Findings and caveats of the study: Ophthalmopathy got predicted by the model a median about six months before its onset.

PBMCs stemmed from around 10 ml fresh peripheral blood. The sequence was collected from a middle-aged man with Graves' hyperthyroidism. V is TRBV20-1 and J is TRBJ2-7; D call uncertain. Sequencing was carried out using blood. The CDR3 reads CSARRTEPYEQYF. The DNA for the CDR3 is TGCAGTGCTAGAAGGACCGAGCCCTACGAGCAGTACTTC.